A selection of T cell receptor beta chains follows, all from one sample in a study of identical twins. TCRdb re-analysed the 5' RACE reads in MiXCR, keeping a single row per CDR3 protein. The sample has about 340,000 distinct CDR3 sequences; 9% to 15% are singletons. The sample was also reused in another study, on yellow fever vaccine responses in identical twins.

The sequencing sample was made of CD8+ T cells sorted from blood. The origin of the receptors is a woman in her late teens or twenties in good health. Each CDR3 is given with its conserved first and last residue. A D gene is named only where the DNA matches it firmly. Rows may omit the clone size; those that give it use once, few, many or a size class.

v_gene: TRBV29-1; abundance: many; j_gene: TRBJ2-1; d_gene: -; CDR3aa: CSVEAFQAF; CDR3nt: TGCAGCGTTGAAGCGTTTCAGGCGTTC
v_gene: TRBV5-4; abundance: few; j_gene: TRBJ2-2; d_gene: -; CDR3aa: CATAPTAANTGELFF; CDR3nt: TGTGCCACCGCACCGACAGCCGCGAACACCGGGGAGCTGTTTTTT
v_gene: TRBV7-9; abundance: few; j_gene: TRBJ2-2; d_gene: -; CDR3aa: CASSLVSGDPGELFF; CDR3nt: TGTGCCAGCAGCCTGGTTTCGGGGGACCCCGGGGAGCTGTTTTTT
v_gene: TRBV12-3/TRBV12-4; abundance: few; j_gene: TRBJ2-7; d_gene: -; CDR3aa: CASSGPGNEQYF; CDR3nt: TGTGCCAGCAGTGGGCCCGGGAACGAGCAGTACTTC
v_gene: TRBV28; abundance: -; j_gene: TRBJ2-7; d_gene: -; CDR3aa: CASSLSNWGEQYF; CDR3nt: TGTGCCAGCAGTTTATCGAACTGGGGCGAGCAGTACTTC
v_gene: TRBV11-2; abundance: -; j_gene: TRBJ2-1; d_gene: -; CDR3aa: CASSLVQSEQFF; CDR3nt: TGTGCCAGCAGCTTAGTACAGAGTGAGCAGTTCTTC
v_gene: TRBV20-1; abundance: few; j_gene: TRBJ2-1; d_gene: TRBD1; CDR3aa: CSARNPGTGGGKVEQFF; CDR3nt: TGCAGTGCTAGAAATCCCGGGACAGGGGGCGGGAAGGTTGAGCAGTTCTTC
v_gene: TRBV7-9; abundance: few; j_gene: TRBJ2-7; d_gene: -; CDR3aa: CASSLDRLAEQYF; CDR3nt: TGTGCCAGCAGCTTAGACAGGCTCGCCGAGCAGTACTTC
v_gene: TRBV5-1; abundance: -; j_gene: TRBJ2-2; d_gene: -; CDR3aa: CASSLVQYTGELFF; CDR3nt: TGCGCCAGCAGCTTGGTACAGTACACCGGGGAGCTGTTTTTT
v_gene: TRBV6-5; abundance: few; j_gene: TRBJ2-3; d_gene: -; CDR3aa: CASSYSRSTDTQYF; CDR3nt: TGTGCCAGCAGTTACTCGCGCAGCACAGATACGCAGTATTTT
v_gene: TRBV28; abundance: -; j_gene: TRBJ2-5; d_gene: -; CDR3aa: CASSLRSGRETQYF; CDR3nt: TGTGCCAGCAGTTTAAGGTCAGGGCGAGAGACCCAGTACTTC
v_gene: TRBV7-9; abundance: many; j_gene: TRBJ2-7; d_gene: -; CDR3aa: CASSLVGIPYEQYF; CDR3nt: TGTGCCAGCAGCTTAGTGGGGATCCCCTACGAGCAGTACTTC
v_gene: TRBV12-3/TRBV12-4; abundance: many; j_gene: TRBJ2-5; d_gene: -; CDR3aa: CASSLGEETQYF; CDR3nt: TGTGCCAGCAGTTTAGGAGAAGAGACCCAGTACTTC
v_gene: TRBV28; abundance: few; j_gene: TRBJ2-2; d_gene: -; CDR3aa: CASSCGPRCANTGELFF; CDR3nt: TGTGCCAGCAGTTGCGGCCCACGGTGCGCGAACACCGGGGAGCTGTTTTTT
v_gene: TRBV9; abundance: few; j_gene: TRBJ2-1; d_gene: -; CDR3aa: CASSVAVGSYNEQFF; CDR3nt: TGTGCCAGCAGCGTAGCGGTCGGCTCCTACAATGAGCAGTTCTTC
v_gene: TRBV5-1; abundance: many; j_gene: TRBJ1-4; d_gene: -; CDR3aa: CASSYATGSLKEKLFF; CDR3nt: TGCGCCAGCAGCTACGCCACAGGGTCCCTCAAAGAAAAACTGTTTTTT
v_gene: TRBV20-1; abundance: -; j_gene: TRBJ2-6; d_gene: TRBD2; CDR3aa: CSARLAGVYSGANVLTF; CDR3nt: TGCAGTGCTAGACTAGCGGGGGTTTACTCTGGGGCCAACGTCCTGACTTTC
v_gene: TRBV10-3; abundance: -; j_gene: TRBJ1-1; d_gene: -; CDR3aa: CAISIGNTEAFF; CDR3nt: TGTGCCATCAGTATTGGCAACACTGAAGCTTTCTTT
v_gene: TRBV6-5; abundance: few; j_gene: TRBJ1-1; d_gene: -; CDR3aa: CASSYAPSGGTEAFF; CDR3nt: TGTGCCAGCAGTTACGCCCCCTCCGGAGGCACTGAAGCTTTCTTT
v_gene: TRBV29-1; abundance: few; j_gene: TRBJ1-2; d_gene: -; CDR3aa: CSVEGGSPYGYTF; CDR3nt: TGCAGCGTTGAAGGGGGGTCGCCTTATGGCTACACCTTC
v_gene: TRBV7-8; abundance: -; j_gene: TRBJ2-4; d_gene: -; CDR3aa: CASSEPGAAKNIQYF; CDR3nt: TGTGCCAGCAGCGAACCAGGGGCAGCCAAAAACATTCAGTACTTC
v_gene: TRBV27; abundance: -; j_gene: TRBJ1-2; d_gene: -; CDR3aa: CASSPRQWMSNYGYTF; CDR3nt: TGTGCCAGCAGTCCGAGACAGTGGATGAGCAACTATGGCTACACCTTC
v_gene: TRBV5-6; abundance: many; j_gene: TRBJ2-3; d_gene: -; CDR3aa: CASSWGADTQYF; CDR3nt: TGTGCCAGCAGCTGGGGGGCAGATACGCAGTATTTT
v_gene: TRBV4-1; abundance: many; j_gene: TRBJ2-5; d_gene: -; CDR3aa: CASSQDPPGETQYF; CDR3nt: TGCGCCAGCAGCCAAGATCCCCCGGGGGAGACCCAGTACTTC
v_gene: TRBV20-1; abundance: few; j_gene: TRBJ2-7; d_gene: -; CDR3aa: CSASMGPPYEQYF; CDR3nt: TGCAGTGCTAGTATGGGGCCGCCCTACGAGCAGTACTTC
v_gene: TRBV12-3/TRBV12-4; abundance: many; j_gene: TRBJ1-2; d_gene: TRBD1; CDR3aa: CASSPRQGDYGYTF; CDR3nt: TGTGCCAGCAGTCCCAGACAGGGGGACTATGGCTACACCTTC
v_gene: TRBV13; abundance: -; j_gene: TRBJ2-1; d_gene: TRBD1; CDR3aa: CASSVDRGWNEQFF; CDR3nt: TGTGCCAGCAGCGTAGACAGGGGGTGGAATGAGCAGTTCTTC
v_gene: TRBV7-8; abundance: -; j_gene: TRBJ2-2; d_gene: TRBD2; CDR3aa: CASSLEVPGLAAGELFF; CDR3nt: TGTGCCAGCAGCTTGGAAGTACCGGGACTAGCCGCCGGGGAGCTGTTTTTT
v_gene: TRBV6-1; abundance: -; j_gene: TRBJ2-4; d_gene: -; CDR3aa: CASSGGYIIAKNIQYF; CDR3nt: TGTGCCAGCAGTGGGGGTTACATCATAGCCAAAAACATTCAGTACTTC
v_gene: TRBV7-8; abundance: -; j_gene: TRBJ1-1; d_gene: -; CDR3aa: CASSRGLTEAFF; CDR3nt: TGTGCCAGCAGCCGCGGGCTCACTGAAGCTTTCTTT
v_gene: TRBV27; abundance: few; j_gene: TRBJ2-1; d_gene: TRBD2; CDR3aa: CASTSRAGTNNEQFF; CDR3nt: TGTGCCAGCACCTCCCGGGCAGGGACTAACAATGAGCAGTTCTTC
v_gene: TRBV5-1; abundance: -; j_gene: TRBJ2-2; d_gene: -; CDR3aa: CASSWGDTNTGELFF; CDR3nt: TGCGCCAGCAGCTGGGGGGACACCAACACCGGGGAGCTGTTTTTT
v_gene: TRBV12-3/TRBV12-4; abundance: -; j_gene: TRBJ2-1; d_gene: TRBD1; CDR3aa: CASSLLQGTSSYNEQFF; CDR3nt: TGTGCCAGCAGTTTATTACAGGGGACAAGCTCCTACAATGAGCAGTTCTTC
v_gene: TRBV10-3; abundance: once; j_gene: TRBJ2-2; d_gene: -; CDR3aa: CATSPKIGGQFGTGELFF; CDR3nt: TGTGCCACCTCTCCAAAGATCGGGGGACAGTTTGGGACCGGGGAGCTGTTTTTT
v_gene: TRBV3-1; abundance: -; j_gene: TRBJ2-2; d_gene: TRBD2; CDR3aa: CASSQDLGLAGVSNTGELFF; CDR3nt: TGTGCCAGCAGCCAAGATCTGGGGCTAGCGGGGGTCTCGAACACCGGGGAGCTGTTTTTT
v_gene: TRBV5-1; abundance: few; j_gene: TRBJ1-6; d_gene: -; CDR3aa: CASSLDNYNSPLHF; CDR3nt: TGCGCCAGCAGCTTGGACAACTATAATTCACCCCTCCACTTT
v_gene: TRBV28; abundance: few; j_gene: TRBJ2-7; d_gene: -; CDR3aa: CASSFQGSRNEQYF; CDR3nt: TGTGCCAGCAGTTTTCAGGGTAGCAGGAACGAGCAGTACTTC
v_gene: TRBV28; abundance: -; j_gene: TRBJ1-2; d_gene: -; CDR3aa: CASSPLSGGAYGYTF; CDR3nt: TGTGCCAGCAGTCCCCTCTCCGGGGGCGCCTATGGCTACACCTTC
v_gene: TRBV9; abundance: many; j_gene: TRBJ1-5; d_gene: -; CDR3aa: CASSVELGRNQPQHF; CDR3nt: TGTGCCAGCAGCGTAGAACTGGGCCGCAATCAGCCCCAGCATTTT
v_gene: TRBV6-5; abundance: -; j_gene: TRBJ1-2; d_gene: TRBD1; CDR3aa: CASSLTGVAGYTF; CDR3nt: TGTGCCAGCAGTTTAACAGGGGTGGCTGGCTACACCTTC
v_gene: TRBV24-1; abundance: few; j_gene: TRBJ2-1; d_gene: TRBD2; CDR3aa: CATSGLAGPTSNEQFF; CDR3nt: TGTGCCACCAGTGGACTAGCGGGGCCGACCAGCAATGAGCAGTTCTTC